The TCR beta chain described here comes from a study of T cells after yellow fever vaccination. This clonotype was counted at least ten times. TCRdb reprocessed the 5' RACE reads with MiXCR, giving one entry per CDR3 protein. The profile shows roughly 170,000 distinct CDR3 sequences, 7% to 10% of them singletons. The origin of this receptor is a man in his late teens or twenties who received the YFV17D yellow fever vaccine. The specimen comprised CD8+ T cells sorted from PBMCs, sampled 45 days after the yellow fever booster vaccination.

CDR3 in amino acids: CASSNTSGPRAFF. The CDR3 DNA follows: TGTGCCAGCAGCAACACATCCGGACCCCGAGCTTTCTTT. The genes are TRBV21-1 and TRBJ1-1. TRBV21-1 is a pseudogene segment. This CDR3 comprises 13 residues.